The rows below give T cell receptor beta chains drawn from one sample of a study of blood T cell repertoires in COVID-19. Clones were sequenced by immunoSEQ multiplex PCR, and TCRdb holds only the in-frame ones, with some missing. Seen here are approximately 250,000 clones, approximately 86% observed once, and the top ten hold 8.5% to 9%. The sample consisted of peripheral blood. The receptors shown here come from a man between 35 and 55 years old with active or convalescent COVID-19. The CDR3 runs from the conserved cysteine through the conserved F or W. D genes are given only for firm matches. Clone size is not always given. Where it is, it says once, few, many or a class for expanded clones.

.	TRBJ2-3	TRBV7-3	few	TGTGCCAGCAGCTTAATGGGGCAGAGCACAGATACGCAGTATTTT	CASSLMGQSTDTQYF
TRBD1	TRBJ1-5	TRBV30	.	TGTGCCTGGAGTGAAGGGGGCCATCAGCCCCAGCATTTT	CAWSEGGHQPQHF
.	TRBJ1-3	TRBV7-2	.	TGTGCCAGCAGCTTAGCGTGGAGCTCTGGAAACACCATATATTTT	CASSLAWSSGNTIYF
TRBD1	TRBJ1-5	TRBV30	few	TGTGCCTGGAAGGGGGCTTTAAGCAATCAGCCCCAGCATTTT	CAWKGALSNQPQHF
.	TRBJ2-5	TRBV11-3	.	TGTGCCAGCAGCTTAGACGGTGGGGGCGCGAGAGAGACCCAGTACTTC	CASSLDGGGARETQYF
TRBD1	TRBJ2-5	TRBV18	once	TGTGCCAGCTCACCGCAGGACAGGGGGCGGGGAGAGACCCAGTACTTC	CASSPQDRGRGETQYF
TRBD2	TRBJ2-1	TRBV11-3	.	TGTGCCAGCAGCGACCCCGGGACTAGCGGGAGAACCCCCTACAATGAGCAGTTCTTC	CASSDPGTSGRTPYNEQFF
TRBD1	TRBJ2-1	TRBV5-1	.	TGCGCCAGCAGCCAGGGGGACGGACTCTACAATGAGCAGTTCTTC	CASSQGDGLYNEQFF
.	TRBJ1-2	TRBV10-3	.	TGTGCCATCAGTGAGTCGGGGGGGAACTATGGCTACACCTTC	CAISESGGNYGYTF
.	TRBJ1-6	TRBV30	.	TGTGCCTGGAGTTCCCGATCGGGATATAATTCACCCCTCCACTTT	CAWSSRSGYNSPLHF
.	TRBJ1-1	TRBV24-1	once	TGTGCCACCAGTGATTTGTTTGGGGGCGATGCTTTCTTT	CATSDLFGGDAFF
.	TRBJ1-5	TRBV15	.	TGTGCCACCGCACACCCCCAGGGATCACAGCCCCAGCATTTT	CATAHPQGSQPQHF
.	TRBJ2-5	TRBV27	.	TGTGCCAGCAGTTTATCGTCCCGTGACAGGTACCAAGAGACCCAGTACTTC	CASSLSSRDRYQETQYF
.	TRBJ1-1	TRBV5-1	.	TGCGCCAGCAGTCCCGTACAGGGACACACTGAAGCTTTCTTT	CASSPVQGHTEAFF
TRBD1	TRBJ1-1	TRBV18	.	TGTGCCAGCTCACCACGGGTAGGAGGGGGCGCGAGGGACACTGAAGCTTTCTTT	CASSPRVGGGARDTEAFF
.	TRBJ1-2	TRBV5-1	.	TGCGCCAGCAGCATGACAGCAGGGTCCCGAGATGGCTACACCTTC	CASSMTAGSRDGYTF
.	TRBJ1-1	TRBV7-3	.	TGTGCCAGCAGCGGCCAAAACGGGGGAGGAAGAACTGAAGCTTTCTTT	CASSGQNGGGRTEAFF
.	TRBJ1-5	TRBV19	few	TGTGCCAGTAGTATCAGGGGTGGCAATCAGCCCCAGCATTTT	CASSIRGGNQPQHF
TRBD1	TRBJ2-1	TRBV5-6	.	TGTGCCAGCAGCATCGGGACAGGCCGATACGGTGAGCAGTTCTTC	CASSIGTGRYGEQFF
.	TRBJ1-3	TRBV5-1	.	TGCGCCAGCAGCCAAGCAGGAACCTCTGGAAACACCATATATTTT	CASSQAGTSGNTIYF
TRBD1	TRBJ2-2	TRBV12-5	.	TGTGCTAGTGTCAAGTTATACGGGGACAGGGGGGACGGGGAGCTGTTTTTT	CASVKLYGDRGDGELFF
.	TRBJ1-2	TRBV7-6	.	TGTGCCAGCAGCCTGGGCCAGCCCTATGGCTACACCTTC	CASSLGQPYGYTF
.	TRBJ1-2	TRBV19	.	TGTGCCAGTAGTATAGACGAGGACTATGGCTACACCTTC	CASSIDEDYGYTF
.	TRBJ1-1	TRBV6-1	.	TGTGCCAGCAGTGATTGGGGGGAGGACACTGAAGCTTTCTTT	CASSDWGEDTEAFF
TRBD1	TRBJ2-2	TRBV10-1	.	TGCGCCAGCGGGCCGACAGGGGAGAACACCGGGGAGCTGTTTTTT	CASGPTGENTGELFF
.	TRBJ1-3	TRBV29-1	.	TGCAGCGTTGGAGTTCTGGTCCCCACTGGAAACACCATATATTTT	CSVGVLVPTGNTIYF
.	TRBJ2-3	TRBV12-3/TRBV12-4	.	TGTGCCAGCAGTTTAGGTTTAGCGGCAACGCAGTATTTT	CASSLGLAATQYF
TRBD1	TRBJ1-1	TRBV13	.	TGTGCCAGCAGCTTAGGCCTAAGACCAGGGGGGATGAACACTGAAGCTTTCTTT	CASSLGLRPGGMNTEAFF